This TCR beta chain originates from a study of cytomegalovirus exposure and HLA in healthy donors (dated by TCRdb to the late 2010s). Background for the entire study: An earlier analysis of approximately 590 of the donors reported about 250 Gb of sequence data and 100 million to 130 million unique TCR beta sequences from about 179 million T cells. An early release that covered 640 HLA-typed donors contained approximately 290 gigabases of sequencing data and tens of millions of unique TCR sequences. Of the 398 genotyped donors, roughly 80% fell in the genetic ancestry cluster associated with self-reported Caucasian donors. The study was designed to test whether signatures of past pathogen exposure could be identified by cataloging public T cell receptors. The study profiled the T cell repertoires of fewer than 850 subjects by immunosequencing and related them to cytomegalovirus serostatus. Besides the first cohort of roughly 640 subjects, a separate validation cohort made up of over a hundred different subjects was used. High-throughput TCR immunosequencing, statistical association of individual TCRs with disease status, and machine learning were combined to predict cytomegalovirus infection status. A later analysis re-analyzed previously published TCR beta repertoires from 550 to 700 donors and added high-resolution HLA genotyping to study TCR occurrence patterns. Rather than drawing on any new phenotypic data, the later analysis identified candidate immune exposures from TCR beta sequences and the way those sequences occurred across donors. An earlier analysis of approximately 630 of the donors applied high-throughput TCR beta sequencing to assess whether each TCR beta V gene segment acted as functional or pseudogenic. Donor age, sex, ethnicity and CMV serostatus were compiled alongside the repertoire data. A later genetic analysis took genome-wide SNP genotypes for about three fifths of the 666 donors and used that subset as a discovery cohort. All discovery cohort repertoires had been generated using a single sequencing platform. HLA typing included class I and class II loci at four-digit resolution. The number of donors typed differed by locus, with about 629-640 for A, B, C, DRB1 and DQB1, roughly 520 for DQA1, about 610 for DPA1, and around 450 for DPB1. Four or five DR-DQ haplotypes were treated as single units for association and clustering because of strong linkage in the cohort. Among under 450 genotyped donors of the cohort, an average of about 240,000 unique TCR beta nucleotide sequences were sequenced per donor, roughly 18% of them non-productive.

Library preparation employed the immunoSEQ multiplex PCR assay. For the multiplex PCR, a mixture combining 60 forward primers for TCR Vbeta segments and 13 reverse primers for TCR Jbeta segments was used. The CDR3 region of rearranged TCR beta genes was amplified from genomic DNA with a multiplex PCR assay. Amplified TCR beta libraries were sequenced as 87-base-pair reads on the Illumina HiSeq System. The study's own analysis went as follows. A later analysis tallied 75 million to 95 million unique TCR beta chains across the roughly 610 repertoires, and about 12 million of those chains were shared by two or more donors. Raw reads were error-corrected and collapsed into unique sequences by a nearest-neighbor algorithm in which closely related sequences were merged to remove PCR and sequencing errors. CDR3 sequences were aligned to IMGT reference sequences to assign V, D and J gene segments. Each retained sequence needed at least a six-nucleotide match to both a V gene segment and a J gene segment. Rearrangements were called productive when the CDR3 lacked stop codons and stayed in frame with V and J; all others were non-productive. Following IMGT convention, CDR3 was defined as the stretch from the second conserved V-encoded cysteine to the conserved J-encoded phenylalanine. The earlier analysis of more than 450 of the donors excluded sequences that lacked an unambiguous match to a single V gene segment. An earlier analysis of a few hundred of the donors classified V segments as functional when productive rearrangements were above 56.7% and as segregating when the standard deviation between donors was above 5%. A statistical classification framework was developed to diagnose cytomegalovirus status using the catalog of TCR beta chain sequences. In a later analysis, V and J genes were assigned by comparing TCR nucleotide sequences against IMGT/GENE-DB human TR gene sequences. In a later analysis, CDR3 sequences and most-parsimonious VDJ recombination scenarios were assigned using the TCRdist pipeline. In a later analysis, each TCR beta chain was defined by its CDR3 amino acid sequence together with its V-gene family, and reads lacking a unique V-gene family were excluded. To address suspected cross-contamination and a sequencing artifact, a later analysis removed around 590 highly shared, low-generation-probability nucleotide sequences. A later analysis calculated a clonal expansion index for each public chain from normalized within-repertoire ranks of inferred template counts. A later analysis computed generation probabilities with a VDJ recombination model fitted to out-of-frame rearrangements, and checked the results against IGoR. Hypergeometric tests were used in a later analysis to score TCR-TCR, TCR-HLA and TCR-CMV co-occurrence, with a repertoire-size bias correction applied to the TCR pairs. To estimate false discovery rates, a later analysis permuted the HLA or CMV assignments 20 times. In a later analysis, co-occurring TCRs were grouped using DBSCAN, and TCRdist sequence similarity was added for clustering within HLA-allele-positive subsets. For co-occurrence clustering, repertoires with fewer than 30,000 or more than 120,000 public chains were excluded, along with roughly 5 repertoires with anomalous nucleotide sharing. TCRdb stores this immuneACCESS table with in-frame sequences only. Part of the clones is absent; in the studies checked, under half of the shortfall reflects unresolved V genes, and no reason is known for the rest. V and J calls and clone size are given by that table; D and trimming were obtained from the DNA. The sample table records under 200,000 clones; under 80% of these occur just once. The top ten clones comprise 2.5% to 4% of the sample.

Based on the germline V gene, the CDR1 and CDR2 sequences are SGDLS and YYNGEE. The germline ends are 13 bases apart after V is trimmed by 3 bases and J by 0 bases. The CDR3 runs 17 residues from the cysteine to the phenylalanine. Only the CDR3 DNA stays, 51 bases, in frame from base 1. In the case of this clone: It has no known antigen specificity. No quality values exist for individual bases; no much larger clone is one base distant.

What the research found in general, with its limitations: Three of the identified cytomegalovirus-associated TCR beta chains were confirmed in vitro to be specific for cytomegalovirus antigens. Across donors, most TCR sequences were observed very rarely, whereas some public TCRs were present in many individuals. In a later analysis, about 16,000 TCR beta sequences were associated with specific HLA alleles at a false discovery rate of 0.05. A later analysis reported that several top co-occurrence clusters appeared linked to parvovirus B19, influenza, CMV and Epstein-Barr virus. Some IMGT-functional V segments, including TRBV6-2 and TRBV6-3, could not be distinguished by the 87-base-pair reads and were therefore excluded. The earlier analysis of some 540 of the donors excluded approximately 17 rarely observed V segments, including chromosome 9 orphons, because counts were too low. An earlier analysis of approximately 590 of the donors showed that most TCR beta V segments appeared in productive rearrangements either about 87% or about 30% of the time, which broadly matched IMGT annotations. When HLA alleles, especially DR and DQ, strongly co-occurred, attributing TCR associations to individual alleles was difficult. A later genetic analysis associated a missense DCLRE1C variant with V-gene and J-gene trimming of TCR beta chains, and an independent cohort replicated the association. Only TCR beta chains were sequenced in this cohort, and the absence of alpha or paired-chain data limited detectable features. A further reported finding was that TCR beta sequences accurately predicted the HLA-A and HLA-B alleles for most subjects in the first cohort. Linkage disequilibrium might explain the correlated functional status among segregating V segments, but an unknown experimental factor could not be ruled out. CMV serostatus was the only immune exposure information available for the cohort. According to a later genetic analysis, donors in an Asian-associated ancestry cluster had fewer N-insertions in productive TCRs than the approximately 670-donor mean. In both the original and validation cohorts, the classifier was reported to diagnose cytomegalovirus status with high specificity and sensitivity. In a later analysis, the rate of TCR association differed among HLA loci, with DRB1 alleles having the most associated TCRs and HLA-C alleles having the fewest. The sequencing pipeline was judged likely to have produced a cluster of highly shared sequence variants as a technical artifact. The authors suggested that the approach could potentially be generalized to other disease states and immunological phenotypes. In a later analysis, HLA-associated TCR beta chains showed more clonal expansion and lower generation probabilities than non-associated chains that were equally common. A later analysis found that most CMV-associated TCR beta chains appeared HLA-restricted, with HLA associations seemingly driven largely by CMV exposure. Because HLA typing was missing for some donors at each locus, association tests included only the typed subset. The study gave a list of roughly 150 TCR beta chains associated with cytomegalovirus. The presence/absence analyses assumed that sequencing depth was roughly uniform across donors, and that assumption may not be true.

In total, approximately 690 healthy bone marrow donors made up the cohort. Cohort members were all nominally healthy when sampled, although unrecorded immune exposures were likely present. The donor tested CMV seronegative, placing the donor among the 350 to 400 seronegative members of the cohort. A peripheral blood sample was collected from each donor, and TCR beta sequencing was performed on peripheral blood mononuclear cells. The Qiagen DNeasy Blood Extraction Kit was used to extract genomic DNA from the blood cell samples. The sample was PBMCs. This sequence originates from a female donor in good health and CMV-seronegative. The V and J segments used are TRBV9 and TRBJ2-6; TRBD1 is perhaps the D gene, given 5 matching bases. CDR3 sequence: CASSARRQISGANVLTF. The DNA sequence is as follows: TGTGCCAGCAGCGCCCGGAGACAGATCTCTGGGGCCAACGTCCTGACTTTC.